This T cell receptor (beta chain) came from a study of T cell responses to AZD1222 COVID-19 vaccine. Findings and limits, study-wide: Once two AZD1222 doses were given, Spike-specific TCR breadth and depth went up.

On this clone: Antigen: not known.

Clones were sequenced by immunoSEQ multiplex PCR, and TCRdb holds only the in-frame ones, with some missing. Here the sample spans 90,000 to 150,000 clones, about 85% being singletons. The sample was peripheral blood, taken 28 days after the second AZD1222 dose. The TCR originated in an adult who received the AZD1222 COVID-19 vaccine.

CDR3 in amino acids: CASSESRADNSPLHF. The CDR3 DNA reads as TGTGCCAGCAGTGAAAGCAGGGCAGATAATTCACCCCTCCACTTT. The chain joins TRBV6-1 to TRBJ1-6, with D possibly TRBD1 on 5 matching bases. Germline CDR1 is MNHNS and CDR2 is SASEGT. Between the trimmed V and J ends, which lost 2 bases and 5 bases, there was a span of 10 bases. The CDR3 is made up of 15 amino acids.